The clone carrying this TCR beta chain was recorded a few times. The CDR3 is 15 residues long. J was trimmed by 8 bases and V by 3 bases; bases with no gene match: 6. CDR1 SGHDT and CDR2 YYEEEE come from the germline V gene. The sample comes from a study of blood T cell repertoires in COVID-19. Across the study: Collection of acute and convalescent COVID-19 samples took place in the United States, Italy and Spain. The cDNA or gDNA used as material had been derived from T cells, B-cell-depleted T cells, or PBMCs.

One Seattle source followed patients from active infection through their disease course. In the study's own analysis: Scientists estimated how many nucleated cells there were by amplifying reference gene primers. The protocol was immunoSEQ multiplex PCR, while the TCRdb copy is restricted to in-frame clones and leaves out a portion. The V and J calls and clone size are taken from that table; D and trimming were inferred from the DNA. In the table there are approximately 290,000 clones, approximately 85% of which are singletons. The TCR sequence derives from a human donor with COVID-19, enrolled during active disease. The donor label of this sample is uncertain. This chain joins TRBV5-6 and TRBJ2-1; 12 bases are shared with TRBD2. Sequencing input: peripheral blood. The CDR3 nucleotides read TGTGCCAGCAGCTGGCGACTAGCGGGAGCCCATGAGCAGTTCTTC. This translates into CASSWRLAGAHEQFF.